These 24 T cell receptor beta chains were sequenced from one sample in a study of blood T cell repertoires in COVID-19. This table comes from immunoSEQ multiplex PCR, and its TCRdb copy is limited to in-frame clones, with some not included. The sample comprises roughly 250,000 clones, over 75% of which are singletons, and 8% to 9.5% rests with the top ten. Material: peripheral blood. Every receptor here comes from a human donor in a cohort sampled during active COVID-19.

DNA of the CDR3: TGCGCCAGCAGCTTTCGTCCTAGCGGGTCGACGACTGGGGACGAGCAGTACTTC. Translation: CASSFRPSGSTTGDEQYF. The chain uses TRBV5-1 and TRBJ2-7; 8 bases fit TRBD2. Germline assignment: CDR1 SGHRS and CDR2 YFSETQ. The CDR3 totals 18 residues. V lost 2 bases, J lost 5 bases, and 18 bases stayed unmatched.

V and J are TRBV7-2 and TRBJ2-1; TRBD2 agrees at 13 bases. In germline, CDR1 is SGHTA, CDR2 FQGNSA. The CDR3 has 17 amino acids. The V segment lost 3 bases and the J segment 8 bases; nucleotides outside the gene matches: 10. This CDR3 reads CASSLTGLAGTLYEQFF. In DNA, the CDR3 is TGTGCCAGCAGCTTGACGGGACTAGCGGGGACCCTCTATGAGCAGTTCTTC.

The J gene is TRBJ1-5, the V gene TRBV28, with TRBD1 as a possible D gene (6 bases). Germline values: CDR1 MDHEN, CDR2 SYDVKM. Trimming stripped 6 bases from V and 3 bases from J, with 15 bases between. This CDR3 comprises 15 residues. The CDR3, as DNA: TGTGCCAGCAGAAAAGGACAGTCTGACAATCAGCCCCAGCATTTT. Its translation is CASRKGQSDNQPQHF.

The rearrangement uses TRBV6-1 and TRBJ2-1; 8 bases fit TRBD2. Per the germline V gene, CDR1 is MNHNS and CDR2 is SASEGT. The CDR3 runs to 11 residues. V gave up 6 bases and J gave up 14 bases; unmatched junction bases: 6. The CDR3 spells CASRTPGLEFF. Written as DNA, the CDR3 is TGTGCCAGCAGGACTCCGGGACTAGAGTTCTTC.

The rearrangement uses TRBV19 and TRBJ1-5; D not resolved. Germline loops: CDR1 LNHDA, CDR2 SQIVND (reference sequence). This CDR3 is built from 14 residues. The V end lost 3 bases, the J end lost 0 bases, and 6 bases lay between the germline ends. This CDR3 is CASSIVYSNQPQHF. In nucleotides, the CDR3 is TGTGCCAGTAGTATTGTATATAGCAATCAGCCCCAGCATTTT.

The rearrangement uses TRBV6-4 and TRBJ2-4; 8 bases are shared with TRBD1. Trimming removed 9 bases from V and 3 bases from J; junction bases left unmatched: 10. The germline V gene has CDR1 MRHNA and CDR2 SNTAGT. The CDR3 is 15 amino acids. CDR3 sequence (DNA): TGTGCCAGACGAACAGGGGGATTGGGCAAAAACATTCAGTACTTC. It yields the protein CARRTGGLGKNIQYF.

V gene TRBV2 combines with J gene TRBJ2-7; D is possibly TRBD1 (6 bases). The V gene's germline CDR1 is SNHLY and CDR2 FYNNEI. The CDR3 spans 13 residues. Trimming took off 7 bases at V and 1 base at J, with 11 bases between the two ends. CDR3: CASTRQESYEQYF. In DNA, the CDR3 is TGTGCCAGCACACGACAGGAGTCCTACGAGCAGTACTTC.

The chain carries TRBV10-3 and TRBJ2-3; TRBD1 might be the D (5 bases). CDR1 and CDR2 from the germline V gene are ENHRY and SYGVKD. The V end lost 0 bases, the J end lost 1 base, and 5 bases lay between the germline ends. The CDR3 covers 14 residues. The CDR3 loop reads CAISESGGTDTQYF. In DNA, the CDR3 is TGTGCCATCAGTGAGTCAGGGGGCACAGATACGCAGTATTTT.

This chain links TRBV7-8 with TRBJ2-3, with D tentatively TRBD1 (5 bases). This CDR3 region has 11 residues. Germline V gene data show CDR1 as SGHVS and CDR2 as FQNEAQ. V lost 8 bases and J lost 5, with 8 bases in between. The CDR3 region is CASLGLDTQYF. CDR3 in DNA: TGTGCCAGCTTGGGGCTAGATACGCAGTATTTT.

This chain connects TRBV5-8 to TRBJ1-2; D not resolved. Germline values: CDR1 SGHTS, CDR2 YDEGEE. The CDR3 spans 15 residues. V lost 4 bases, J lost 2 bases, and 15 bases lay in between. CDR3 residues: CASSPPQALNYGYTF. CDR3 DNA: TGTGCCAGCAGCCCACCTCAGGCCCTGAACTATGGCTACACCTTC.

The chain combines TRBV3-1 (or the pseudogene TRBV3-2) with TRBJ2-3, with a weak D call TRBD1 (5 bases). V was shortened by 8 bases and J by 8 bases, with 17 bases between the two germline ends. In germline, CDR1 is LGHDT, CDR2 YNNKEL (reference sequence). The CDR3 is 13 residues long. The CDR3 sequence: CASLSRAAGTQYF. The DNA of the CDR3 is TGTGCCAGCTTGAGCAGGGCAGCAGGTACGCAGTATTTT.

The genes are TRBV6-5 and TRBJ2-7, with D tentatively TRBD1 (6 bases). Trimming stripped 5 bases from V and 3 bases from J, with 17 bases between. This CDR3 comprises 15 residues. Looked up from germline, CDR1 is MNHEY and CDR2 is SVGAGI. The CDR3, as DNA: TGTGCCAGCAGTAATGAGGGGGTCCCCCTCTACGAGCAGTACTTC. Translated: CASSNEGVPLYEQYF.

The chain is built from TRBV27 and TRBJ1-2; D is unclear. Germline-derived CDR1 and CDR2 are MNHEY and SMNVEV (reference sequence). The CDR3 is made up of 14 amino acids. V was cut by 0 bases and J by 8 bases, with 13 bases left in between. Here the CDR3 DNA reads TGTGCCAGCAGTTTATCGGCCAGCGTAGGAGGCTACACCTTC. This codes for CASSLSASVGGYTF.

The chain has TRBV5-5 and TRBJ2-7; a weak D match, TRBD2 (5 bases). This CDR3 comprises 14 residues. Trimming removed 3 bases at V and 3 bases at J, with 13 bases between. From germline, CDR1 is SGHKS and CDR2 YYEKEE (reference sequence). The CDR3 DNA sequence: TGTGCCAGCAGCTACCGGGAACCCCTCTACGAGCAGTACTTC. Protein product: CASSYREPLYEQYF.

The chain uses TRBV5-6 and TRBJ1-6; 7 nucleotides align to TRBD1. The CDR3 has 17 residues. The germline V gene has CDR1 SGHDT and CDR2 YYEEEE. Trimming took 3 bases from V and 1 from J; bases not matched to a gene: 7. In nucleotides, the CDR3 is TGTGCCAGCAGCTCGGCAGGGGGGTGGTCCTATAATTCACCCCTCCACTTT. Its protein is CASSSAGGWSYNSPLHF.

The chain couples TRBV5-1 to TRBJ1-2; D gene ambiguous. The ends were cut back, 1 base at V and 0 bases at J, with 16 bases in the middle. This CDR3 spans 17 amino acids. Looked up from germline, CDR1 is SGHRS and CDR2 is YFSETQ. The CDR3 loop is CASSLFFQSQSNYGYTF. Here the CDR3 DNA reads TGCGCCAGCAGCTTGTTCTTCCAGTCCCAATCTAACTATGGCTACACCTTC.

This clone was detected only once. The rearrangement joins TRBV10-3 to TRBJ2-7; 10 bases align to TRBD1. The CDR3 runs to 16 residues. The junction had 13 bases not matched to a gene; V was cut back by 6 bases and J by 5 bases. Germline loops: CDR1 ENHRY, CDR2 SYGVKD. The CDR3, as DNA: TGTGCCATCAGCGAAACCTCGGGACAGGGGAACAACGAGCAGTACTTC. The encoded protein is CAISETSGQGNNEQYF.

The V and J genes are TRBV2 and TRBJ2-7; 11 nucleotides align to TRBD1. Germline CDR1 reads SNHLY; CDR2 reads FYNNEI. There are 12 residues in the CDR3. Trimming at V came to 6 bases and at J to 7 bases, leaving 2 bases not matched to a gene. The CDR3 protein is CASRGQGEEQYF. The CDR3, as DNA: TGTGCCAGCAGGGGACAGGGGGAGGAGCAGTACTTC.

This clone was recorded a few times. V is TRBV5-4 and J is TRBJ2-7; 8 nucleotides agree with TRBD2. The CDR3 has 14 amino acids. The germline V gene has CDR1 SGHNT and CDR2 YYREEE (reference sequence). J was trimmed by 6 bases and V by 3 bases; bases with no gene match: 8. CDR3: CASSSSSGRSEQYF. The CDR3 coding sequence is TGTGCCAGCAGCTCATCTAGCGGGCGGAGCGAGCAGTACTTC.

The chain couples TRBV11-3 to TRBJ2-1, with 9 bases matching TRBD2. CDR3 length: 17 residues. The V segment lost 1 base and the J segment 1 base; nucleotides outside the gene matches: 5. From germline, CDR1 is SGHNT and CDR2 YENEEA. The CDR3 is CASSLVGGLASYNEQFF. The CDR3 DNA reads TGTGCCAGCAGCTTAGTTGGGGGACTAGCATCCTACAATGAGCAGTTCTTC.

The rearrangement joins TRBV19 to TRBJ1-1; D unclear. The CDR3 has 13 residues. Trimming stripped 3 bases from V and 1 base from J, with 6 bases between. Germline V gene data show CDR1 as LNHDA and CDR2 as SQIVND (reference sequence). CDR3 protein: CASSMYGNTEAFF. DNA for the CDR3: TGTGCCAGTAGTATGTACGGGAACACTGAAGCTTTCTTT.

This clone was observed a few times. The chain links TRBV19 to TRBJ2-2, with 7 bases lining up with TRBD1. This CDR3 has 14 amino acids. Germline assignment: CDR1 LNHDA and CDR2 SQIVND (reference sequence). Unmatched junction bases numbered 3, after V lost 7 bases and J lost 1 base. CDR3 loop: CASTRTGNTGELFF. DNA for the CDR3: TGTGCCAGTACCAGGACAGGGAACACCGGGGAGCTGTTTTTT.

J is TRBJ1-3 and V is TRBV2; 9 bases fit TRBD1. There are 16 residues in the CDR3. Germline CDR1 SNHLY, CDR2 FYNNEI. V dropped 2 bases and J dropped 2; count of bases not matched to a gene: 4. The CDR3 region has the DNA TGTGCCAGCAGTGAACTTGGGGACAGGGCTGGAAACACCATATATTTT. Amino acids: CASSELGDRAGNTIYF. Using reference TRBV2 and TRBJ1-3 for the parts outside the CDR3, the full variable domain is EPEVTQTPSHQVTQMGQEVILRCVPISNHLYFYWYRQILGQKVEFLVSFYNNEISEKSEIFDDQFSVERPDGSNFTLKIRSTKLEDSAMYFCASSELGDRAGNTIYFGEGSWLTVV.

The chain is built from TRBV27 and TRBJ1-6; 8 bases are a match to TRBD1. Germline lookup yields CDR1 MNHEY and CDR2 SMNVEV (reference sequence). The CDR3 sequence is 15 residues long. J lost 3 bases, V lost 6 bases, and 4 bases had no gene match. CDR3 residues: CASRSGTGYNSPLHF. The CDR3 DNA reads TGTGCCAGCAGATCCGGGACAGGCTATAATTCACCCCTCCACTTT.